A selection of T cell receptor beta chains follows, all from one sample in a study of PD-1 blockade in classical Hodgkin lymphoma. The method was immunoSEQ multiplex PCR; TCRdb's version includes in-frame clones alone and lacks a portion of them. The repertoire includes about 100,000 clones, roughly 90% of them detected once, and approximately 6.3% sits in the top ten. Sample: peripheral blood mononuclear cells (PBMCs), taken before the second cycle of nivolumab. The receptors stem from a human donor with classical Hodgkin lymphoma. CDR3s include the opening cysteine and the closing phenylalanine or tryptophan. A D gene is named only where the DNA matches it firmly. Only some rows state a clone size, as once, few, many or a class for expanded clones.

>NA|NA|TRBJ2-3|TRBV28
TGTGCCAGCAGTAGAGGGCCGGCCTCTTCTCACGGCGCAGATACGCAGTATTTT
CASSRGPASSHGADTQYF
>TRBD2|NA|TRBJ2-1|TRBV19
TGTGCCAGTAGTATACCTCGGTTGCGGGGGGCCGATGAGCAGTTCTTC
CASSIPRLRGADEQFF
>NA|NA|TRBJ1-5|TRBV7-2
TGTGCCAGCAGCTTAGCTGGGGGGACCTGGGGGCAGCCCCAGCATTTT
CASSLAGGTWGQPQHF
>NA|NA|TRBJ1-2|TRBV11-3
TGTGCCAGAACGGACGGTTATAACTATGGCTACACCTTC
CARTDGYNYGYTF
>TRBD1|NA|TRBJ1-1|TRBV28
TGTGCCAGCAGTCCCCCTCTGGGACAGACAAACACTGAAGCTTTCTTT
CASSPPLGQTNTEAFF
>NA|NA|TRBJ1-2|TRBV5-6
TGTGCCAGCAGCTTGACAGATAACTATGGCTACACCTTC
CASSLTDNYGYTF
>NA|NA|TRBJ2-1|TRBV6-5
TGTGCCAGCTATCACAGCTACAATGAGCAGTTCTTC
CASYHSYNEQFF
>NA|NA|TRBJ1-2|TRBV7-9
TGTGCCAGCAGGCGCACCCAGGGGACGGCCTATGGCTACACCTTC
CASRRTQGTAYGYTF
>NA|NA|TRBJ1-5|TRBV5-1
TGCGCCAGCAGCTTGGATTTGGGCGCTAGCAATCAGCCCCAGCATTTT
CASSLDLGASNQPQHF
>NA|NA|TRBJ1-1|TRBV7-6
TGTGCCAGCAGCTTAGGAGTTGGGGGGACTGAAGCTTTCTTT
CASSLGVGGTEAFF
>NA|NA|TRBJ2-5|TRBV4-2
TGTGCCAGCAGCCAAGATCCGACTAGTGGCTCGGAGACCCAGTACTTC
CASSQDPTSGSETQYF
>TRBD2|NA|TRBJ2-5|TRBV28
TGTGCCAGCAGTTTATCTCTCACTAGCGGGGTGCAAGAGACCCAGTACTTC
CASSLSLTSGVQETQYF
>NA|NA|TRBJ1-3|TRBV7-9
TGTGCCAGCAGCTTAGGGTACGGGAGAAACACCATATATTTT
CASSLGYGRNTIYF
>NA|NA|TRBJ2-1|TRBV11-2
TGTGCCAGCAGCTTAGTATTTGGCTACAATGAGCAGTTCTTC
CASSLVFGYNEQFF
>NA|NA|TRBJ2-6|TRBV4-3
TGCGCCAGCAGCCATCCACGCGGGGCAGGGGGGGGCTCTGGGGCCAACGTCCTGACTTTC
CASSHPRGAGGGSGANVLTF
>NA|NA|TRBJ2-3|TRBV14
TGTGCCAGCAGCCAAGGCTCATACGCAGATACGCAGTATTTT
CASSQGSYADTQYF
>NA|NA|TRBJ2-7|TRBV15
TGTGCCACCAGCAGATTTCCCGACAGGCGGCGATTCGAGCAGTACTTC
CATSRFPDRRRFEQYF
>NA|few|TRBJ1-6|TRBV6-4
TGTGCCAGCATTCGCCTCTGGGTCTATAATTCACCCCTCCACTTT
CASIRLWVYNSPLHF
>NA|NA|TRBJ1-6|TRBV9
TGTGCCAGCAGCGCGACAGGACTCTCCCTCCACTTT
CASSATGLSLHF
>NA|NA|TRBJ2-7|TRBV13
TGTGCCAGCAGCTCGACGACAGAGAAATATACCTACGAGCAGTACTTC
CASSSTTEKYTYEQYF
>NA|NA|TRBJ2-1|TRBV5-1
TGCGCCAGCAGCCTACAGGGCAATGAGCAGTTCTTC
CASSLQGNEQFF
>TRBD1|NA|TRBJ1-1|TRBV19
TGTGCCAGTAAAGGACAGGGCACTGAAGCTTTCTTT
CASKGQGTEAFF
>TRBD1|NA|TRBJ1-4|TRBV5-1
TGCGCCAGCAGCGACCTGACAGGGCAGAAGGAAAAACTGTTTTTT
CASSDLTGQKEKLFF
>NA|NA|TRBJ1-4|TRBV7-8
TGTGCCAGCAGCTTACCAGTGGGTCTTAATGAAAAACTGTTTTTT
CASSLPVGLNEKLFF
>NA|NA|TRBJ1-2|TRBV27
TGTGCCAGAGTCCCGGACGGTAGCACCCTCTATGGCTACACCTTC
CARVPDGSTLYGYTF
>TRBD1|NA|TRBJ1-2|TRBV7-8
TGTGCCAGCAGCTTAGCGGGGACAGGGTCGCGTGGCTACACCTTC
CASSLAGTGSRGYTF
>NA|NA|TRBJ2-7|TRBV28
TGTGCCAGCAGTTTACTAGAACTAGGCCACGAGCAGTACTTC
CASSLLELGHEQYF
>TRBD2|NA|TRBJ2-7|TRBV5-1
TGCGCCAGCAGCCCAGGCGGCGGGGGGGACGGGTACGAGCAGTACTTC
CASSPGGGGDGYEQYF
>NA|NA|TRBJ1-1|TRBV29-1
TGCAGCGGGACACCGGGACCGGCGAACACTGAAGCTTTCTTT
CSGTPGPANTEAFF
>NA|once|TRBJ1-1|TRBV29-1
TGCAGCGTTGTGGTCGACACTGAAGCTTTCTTT
CSVVVDTEAFF
>NA|NA|TRBJ2-2|TRBV25-1
TGTGCCAGCAGGCTGGACACCGGGGAGCTGTTTTTT
CASRLDTGELFF
>NA|NA|TRBJ2-1|TRBV4-2
TGTGCCAGCAGCTCCGGGGGAGGGGGCAATGAGCAGTTCTTC
CASSSGGGGNEQFF
>TRBD1|NA|TRBJ1-2|TRBV19
TGTGCCAGTAGTATGCCGGGACAGGGAATTAACTATGGCTACACCTTC
CASSMPGQGINYGYTF
>NA|NA|TRBJ1-2|TRBV7-3
TGTGCCAGCAGCAGTCCCGGGAAGAGGGGCTACACCTTC
CASSSPGKRGYTF
>NA|NA|TRBJ2-2|TRBV7-3
TGTGCCAGCAGCTCCCGGACAACAGATAGGCTCGGGGCCGGGGAGCTGTTTTTT
CASSSRTTDRLGAGELFF
>NA|NA|TRBJ1-2|TRBV19
TGTGCCAGTAGTATATTCGACAGACTTGGCTACACCTTC
CASSIFDRLGYTF
>TRBD1|NA|TRBJ1-4|TRBV7-9
TGTGCCAGCAGCTACGGGACAGATAATGAAAAACTGTTTTTT
CASSYGTDNEKLFF
>NA|NA|TRBJ2-5|TRBV11-3
TGTGCCAGCATAAAGACCCAGTACTTC
CASIKTQYF
>NA|NA|TRBJ1-1|TRBV19
TGTGCCAGTAGTATAGAGGGCCGGACTGAAGCTTTCTTT
CASSIEGRTEAFF
>NA|NA|TRBJ1-2|TRBV10-3
TGTGCCATCAGTGAGCGGGACGTTGGCTACACCTTC
CAISERDVGYTF
>NA|NA|TRBJ1-2|TRBV6-1
TGTGCCAGCAGTGAGTGGGGGGCGAACTATGGCTACACCTTC
CASSEWGANYGYTF
>NA|NA|TRBJ2-1|TRBV18
TGTGCCAGCTCACCACGTAACTTTCCTCCGACCGAGGAGTTCTTC
CASSPRNFPPTEEFF
>NA|NA|TRBJ1-5|TRBV12-5
TGTGCTAGTGGTTTGGGTGGTTCCGGTCTTGGGCCCCAGCATTTT
CASGLGGSGLGPQHF
>NA|NA|TRBJ1-2|TRBV19
TGTGCCAGTAGTATCTTGTCAGGGCGGGACTATGGCTACACCTTC
CASSILSGRDYGYTF
>NA|NA|TRBJ2-3|TRBV19
TGTGCCAGTAGTAGCGGACAGAACACAGATACGCAGTATTTT
CASSSGQNTDTQYF
>TRBD1|NA|TRBJ2-6|TRBV27
TGTGCCAGCAGTACAACAGGGGGCGGCCTCTCTGGGGCCAACGTCCTGACTTTC
CASSTTGGGLSGANVLTF
>TRBD1|NA|TRBJ1-2|TRBV30
TGTGCCTGGAGCCGGGGACAGGGCCTTTTCTATGGCTACACCTTC
CAWSRGQGLFYGYTF
>TRBD2|NA|TRBJ2-5|TRBV4-1
TGCGCCAGCAGCCAAGAATGGACTAGCGGGGGCCCGAACCAAGAGACCCAGTACTTC
CASSQEWTSGGPNQETQYF
>NA|NA|TRBJ1-4|TRBV5-6
TGTGCCAGCAGCTTGGCCCGACCAGTTGAAGAAAAACTGTTTTTT
CASSLARPVEEKLFF
>NA|NA|TRBJ1-1|TRBV5-4
TGTGCCAGCAGAAGAGGGGGGTTTACTGAAGCTTTCTTT
CASRRGGFTEAFF
>TRBD1|NA|TRBJ1-2|TRBV19
TGTGCCAGTAGCAAATACAGGGGAGCCCAATACCCCTATGGCTACACCTTC
CASSKYRGAQYPYGYTF
>NA|NA|TRBJ2-1|TRBV5-8
TGTGCCAGCAGCTCCCCCACAGGGTGGAACTACAATGAGCAGTTCTTC
CASSSPTGWNYNEQFF
>TRBD1|NA|TRBJ2-5|TRBV28
TGTGCCAGCAGAGCCTGGACAGGCGAAGGGGAGACCCAGTACTTC
CASRAWTGEGETQYF